Listed here are 9 T cell receptor beta chains from one sample, sequenced in a study of cytomegalovirus exposure and HLA in healthy donors. Both 60 Vbeta primers and 13 Jbeta primers went into the PCR. Using immunoSEQ multiplex PCR, the repertoire was profiled, and TCRdb retains in-frame clones only, with some absent. The sample gives over 95,000 clones, 60% to 80% of which show up once; about 2% is in the top ten. The sequenced sample was PBMCs. These receptors were collected from a human donor in good health.

This clone was observed a few times. The V and J genes are TRBV5-1 and TRBJ1-1; D gene uncertain. The ends were cut back, 5 bases at V and 11 bases at J, with 19 bases in the middle. Germline V gene sequence: CDR1 SGHRS, CDR2 YFSETQ. The CDR3 spans 13 residues. The CDR3 nucleotides read TGCGCCAGCAGGTCGGGCTTCGCTAGCTGGGCTTTCTTT. Translated: CASRSGFASWAFF.

The V and J genes are TRBV6-5 and TRBJ1-6; TRBD1 matches 7 bases. V shed 7 bases and J 5 bases; nucleotides not matched to a gene: 5. Germline lookup yields CDR1 MNHEY and CDR2 SVGAGI. The CDR3 contains 14 residues. The CDR3 DNA reads as TGTGCCAGCAAAAGGGGGCATAATAATTCACCCCTCCACTTT. Translating it yields CASKRGHNNSPLHF.

This rearrangement joins TRBV18 to TRBJ1-3, with D unresolved. The CDR3 loop spans 15 amino acids. V lost 3 bases, J lost 7 bases, and 16 bases lay in between. Germline CDR1 KGHSH, CDR2 LQKENI. CDR3 nucleotide sequence: TGTGCCAGCTCACCGAAAGTGTCCGGGAGGAACACCATATATTTT. It yields the protein CASSPKVSGRNTIYF.

The V gene is TRBV29-1, the J gene TRBJ2-4; TRBD1 is a possible D gene (6 bases). Germline V lookup: CDR1 SQVTM, CDR2 ANQGSEA. The CDR3 runs to 14 residues. With 4 bases removed from V and 8 bases from J, the gap between germline ends came to 18 bases. CDR3 sequence reads: CSVGPESGVDIQYF. The CDR3 DNA is TGCAGCGTTGGTCCCGAATCAGGGGTCGACATTCAGTACTTC.

CDR3 DNA sequence: TGCGCCAGCAGCCAAGATGGAGTCAGGGGGCAGAAACTGTTTTTT. Translated: CASSQDGVRGQKLFF. The chain carries TRBV4-3 and TRBJ1-4; 8 bases agree with TRBD1. The CDR3 consists of 15 residues. The germline V gene has CDR1 LGHNA and CDR2 YSLEER. The V and J ends lost 0 bases and 11 bases, in that order; junction bases with no gene match: 8.

The rearrangement links TRBV18 to TRBJ2-1; possibly TRBD1 for D (6 bases). Per germline, CDR1 KGHSH and CDR2 LQKENI. The CDR3 is 15 amino acids. V was pared by 3 bases and J by 2 bases, with 11 bases between. DNA for the CDR3: TGTGCCAGCTCACCCATGGGGGCCACCTACAATGAGCAGTTCTTC. The encoded protein is CASSPMGATYNEQFF.

This chain joins TRBV7-3 and TRBJ2-3; TRBD2 aligns across 9 bases. CDR1 is SGHTA, CDR2 FQGTGA, per germline. V was pared by 2 bases and J by 0 bases, with 3 bases of the junction left unmatched. The CDR3 consists of 16 residues. For the CDR3, the DNA is TGTGCCAGCAGCTTAGCGGGGGGGCCTAGCACAGATACGCAGTATTTT. As protein: CASSLAGGPSTDTQYF.

The genes are TRBV5-5 and TRBJ1-4; a weak D match, TRBD1 (5 bases). This CDR3 region has 14 residues. Trimming cost V 0 bases and J 6 bases, with 9 bases left between them. Germline V gene lookup returns CDR1 SGHKS and CDR2 YYEKEE (reference sequence). In nucleotides, the CDR3 is TGTGCCAGCAGCTTGGTGGCAGGGTATGAAAAACTGTTTTTT. As protein: CASSLVAGYEKLFF.

As DNA, the CDR3 is TGTGCCAGCAGTTATAACCCCACAGGACCTTATGGCTACACCTTC. Its protein is CASSYNPTGPYGYTF. The gene calls are TRBV27 and TRBJ1-2, with D possibly matching TRBD1 (5 bases). Germline V gives CDR1 MNHEY, CDR2 SMNVEV (reference sequence). V lost 4 bases and J 5 bases, leaving 17 bases between the germline ends. CDR3 length: 15 amino acids.